The T cell receptor beta chain described here comes from a study of shared clonotypes between healthy human individuals. This clone has a handful of counts. The protocol was immunoSEQ multiplex PCR, while the TCRdb copy is restricted to in-frame clones and leaves out a portion. The data contain around 350,000 clones, less than 85% of them seen just once; the ten biggest clones take up 8.5% to 12%. The CDR3 has 14 amino acids. CDR1 and CDR2 (germline): LNHNV, YYDKDF (reference sequence). The V segment lost 6 bases and the J segment 4 bases; nucleotides outside the gene matches: 6. This rearrangement joins TRBV15 to TRBJ1-3; 7 bases are shared with TRBD1. The specimen sequenced was memory CD4+ T cells sorted from blood. Subset specified: CD45RA-negative fraction. The source of this sequence is a man between 25 and 39 years old in good health. In DNA, the CDR3 is TGTGCCACCAGGCAGGGGACAGCAGGAAACACCATATATTTT. Its protein product is CATRQGTAGNTIYF. Full variable domain (outside the CDR3, taken from reference TRBV15 and TRBJ1-3): DAMVIQNPRYQVTQFGKPVTLSCSQTLNHNVMYWYQQKSSQAPKLLFHYYDKDFNNEADTPDNFQSRRPNTSFCFLDIRSPGLGDTAMYLCATRQGTAGNTIYFGEGSWLTVV.